The clone carrying this T cell receptor beta chain was recorded at least ten times. Its target is not known. The CDR3 spans 15 residues. Per the germline V gene, CDR1 is SGHVS and CDR2 is FQNEAQ. Between the trimmed V and J ends, which lost 0 bases and 6 bases, there was a span of 12 bases. The record originates from a study of T-cell reconstitution after alpha-beta-depleted transplantation in children. Preparation of the TCRbeta library was carried out with unique molecular identifiers. TCRdb passed the PCR reads through MiXCR, listing each CDR3 protein once. The sample lists roughly 500,000 distinct CDR3 sequences; over 9.5% were seen once. Study-level results: Surviving recipient T cells and thymic progenitors underlay high day-60 TCRbeta diversity in some patients. Reportedly, roughly two months post-transplant, alpha-beta T cells arose from several hundred expanded graft clones.

The rearrangement uses TRBV7-8 and TRBJ1-5, with no clear D. The receptor comes from a child aged 2-15 years with inherited bone marrow failure, due to receive a stem cell transplant. Specimen: PBMCs, collected before TCRalphabeta/CD19-depleted stem cell transplant. The CDR3 sequence: CASSLADRPSQPQHF. CDR3 in DNA: TGTGCCAGCAGCTTAGCCGATCGTCCAAGTCAGCCCCAGCATTTT.